The following is a TCR beta chain sequence with its context. Its antigen is undetermined. Germline V gives CDR1 ENHRY, CDR2 SYGVKD. The CDR3 covers 13 residues. V trimming: 7 bases; J trimming: 2 bases; junction bases outside the gene matches: 2. The data were taken from a study of blood T cells in healthy people across ages. Study-wide findings and caveats: As naive T cell percentage varied, TCR beta diversity correlated strongly with it.

The use of a sample-barcoded 5' primer and a J-beta primer mix characterized a second PCR of about 7 to 12 cycles. MiXCR was run by TCRdb on the 5' RACE reads, yielding one entry per CDR3 protein. The sample lists approximately 800,000 distinct CDR3 sequences, roughly 34% occurring once. Material for sequencing was blood. The chain carries TRBV10-3 and TRBJ2-3, with 8 bases that match TRBD1. The receptor was derived from a man between 18 and 29 years old in good health. In DNA, the CDR3 is TGTGCCATCACAGGGGGCCCCACAGATACGCAGTATTTT. Residues: CAITGGPTDTQYF.